This T cell receptor (beta chain) emerged from a study of T cells after yellow fever vaccination. Turning to the study itself: Fractions of low cell number were prepared using SMART-Seq v4 Ultra Low Input.

Template-switching 5'RACE yielded the TCR cDNA; a universal primer site and UMIs were added in the process. Using its own MiXCR run on the 5' RACE reads, TCRdb lists one record per CDR3 protein. Of roughly 120,000 distinct CDR3 sequences in the sample, more than 6.5% were seen once. Findings and caveats of the study: The study re-detected most primary-vaccination clones after the booster (nearly 97% CD4, 88% CD8). When the response was secondary, it was weaker but reached its peak faster, day 5 versus 15.

This clonotype has ten or more counts. Its antigen remains unidentified. V was pared by 3 bases and J by 7 bases, with 13 bases between. The CDR3 has 14 residues. From germline, CDR1 is KGHSH and CDR2 LQKENI. The starting material was CD4+ T cells sorted from PBMCs, obtained more than 8 days after the first yellow fever vaccination. This chain links TRBV18 with TRBJ2-1, with D perhaps TRBD1 (6 bases). The TCR comes from a man aged 18 to 35 who received the YFV17D yellow fever vaccine. The chain's CDR3 is CASSPYQGKNEQFF. The CDR3 DNA reads TGTGCCAGCTCACCGTACCAGGGGAAGAATGAGCAGTTCTTC.